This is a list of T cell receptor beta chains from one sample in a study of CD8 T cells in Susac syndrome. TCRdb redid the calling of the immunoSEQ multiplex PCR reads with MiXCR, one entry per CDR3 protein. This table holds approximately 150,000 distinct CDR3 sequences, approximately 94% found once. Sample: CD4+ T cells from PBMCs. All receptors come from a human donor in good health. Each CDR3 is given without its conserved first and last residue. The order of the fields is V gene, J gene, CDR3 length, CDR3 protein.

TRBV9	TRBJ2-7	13	ASSRRTSGSYEQY
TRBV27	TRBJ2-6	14	ASSRPGTSGANVLT
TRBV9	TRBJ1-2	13	ASSSQHSRPYGYT
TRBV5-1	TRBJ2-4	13	ASSLLGESKNIQY
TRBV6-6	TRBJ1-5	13	ASSYEGGSNQPQH
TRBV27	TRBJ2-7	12	ASSRTGLSYEQY
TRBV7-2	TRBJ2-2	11	ASSSQGGGELF
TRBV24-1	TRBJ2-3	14	ATSESTPEGTDTQY
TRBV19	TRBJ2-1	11	ASTESPYNEQF
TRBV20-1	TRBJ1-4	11	SAVQGLNEKLF
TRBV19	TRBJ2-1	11	ASSISQGYEQF
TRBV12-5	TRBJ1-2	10	ASGSGGNGYT
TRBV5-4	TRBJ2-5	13	ASSLAIGNEETQY
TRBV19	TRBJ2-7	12	ASTDRRGSYEQY
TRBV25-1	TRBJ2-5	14	ASSDVGQGIQETQY
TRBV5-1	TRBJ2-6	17	ASSLSGTGHSGGANVLT
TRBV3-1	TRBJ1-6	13	ASSRTGQDFSPLH
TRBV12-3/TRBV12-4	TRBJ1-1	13	ASSPRPPKNTEAF
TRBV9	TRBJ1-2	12	ASTLDGTNYGYT
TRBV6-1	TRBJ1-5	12	ARSLTPGSQPQH
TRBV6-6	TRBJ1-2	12	ASSYQTGAGGYT
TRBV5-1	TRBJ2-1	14	ASSLGLAGELGEQF
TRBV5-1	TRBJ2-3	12	ASSIDRPTDTQY
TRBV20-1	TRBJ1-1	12	SATDPKGNTEAF
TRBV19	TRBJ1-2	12	ASSIEYGPYGYT
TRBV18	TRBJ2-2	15	ASSPEGEGVITGELF
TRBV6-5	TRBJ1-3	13	ASRTGSEAGNTIY
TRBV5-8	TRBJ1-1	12	ASNPWTAHTEAF
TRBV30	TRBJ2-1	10	AWSGPYNEQF